This record concerns one TCR beta chain sequence. This entry comes from a study of T cell responses to AZD1222 COVID-19 vaccine. Profiled with immunoSEQ multiplex PCR; TCRdb holds only in-frame clones, not every one. The sample yields under 150,000 clones, around 94% seen once. This CDR3 contains 19 residues. The chain employs TRBV12-2 and TRBJ2-7; whether TRBD1, the table's D call, matches the DNA was not checked. TRBV12-2 is shown as a pseudogene. Sequencing used peripheral blood, obtained 28 days after the second AZD1222 dose. The clonotype comes from an adult who received the AZD1222 COVID-19 vaccine. The DNA for the CDR3 is TGTGCAAGTCGCTCCCAGGGGACAGCACCCCTTTTATATTCTCGGGAGCAGTACTTC. It encodes CASRSQGTAPLLYSREQYF.